The 12 T cell receptor beta chains listed next were all sequenced from one sample in a study of identifying expanded T cells in peripheral blood. Assay: immunoSEQ multiplex PCR; the TCRdb copy retains only in-frame clones and omits some. The table lists 80,000 to 90,000 clones, more than 75% of them singletons. Sequencing input: blood. These receptors all stem from a person between 18 and 69 years old in good health.

The rearrangement links TRBV5-1 to TRBJ1-1; 9 bases are a match to TRBD1. The V segment lost 0 bases and the J segment 11 bases; nucleotides outside the gene matches: 17. CDR1 SGHRS and CDR2 YFSETQ come from the germline V gene. The CDR3 loop spans 17 amino acids. The CDR3 is CASSLGGTGSARAEAFF. DNA for the CDR3: TGCGCCAGCAGCTTGGGAGGGACAGGGAGCGCTCGGGCGGAGGCTTTCTTT.

This clone appeared a few times. This sequence joins TRBV5-1 and TRBJ2-7; perhaps D is TRBD1 or TRBD2 (5 bases each). The CDR3 covers 13 residues. The germline gives CDR1 SGHRS, CDR2 YFSETQ. V lost 7 bases, J lost 3 bases, and 14 bases lay in between. Here the CDR3 DNA reads TGCGCCAGCCGCCGGGACGAGATCTACGAGCAGTACTTC. This sequence encodes CASRRDEIYEQYF.

The J gene is TRBJ2-1, the V gene TRBV18, with 15 positions matching TRBD2. This CDR3 has 17 residues. From germline, CDR1 is KGHSH and CDR2 LQKENI. With V trimmed by 5 bases and J by 5 bases, 7 bases remained unmatched. CDR3: CASSRTSGGAVDNEQFF. CDR3 bases: TGTGCCAGCTCAAGGACTAGCGGGGGGGCCGTAGACAATGAGCAGTTCTTC.

This clone was picked up one time. The CDR3 loop reads CASSPGLPYIDTQYF. CDR3 DNA: TGCGCCAGCAGCCCCGGACTCCCGTACATCGATACGCAGTATTTT. This chain connects TRBV5-1 to TRBJ2-3, with D tentatively TRBD2 (5 bases). V lost 4 bases to trimming and J lost 6 bases, with 18 bases between them. The CDR3 has 15 amino acids. The germline V gene encodes CDR1 SGHRS and CDR2 YFSETQ. Filled out from reference TRBV5-1 and TRBJ2-3, the complete variable domain reads KAGVTQTPRYLIKTRGQQVTLSCSPISGHRSVSWYQQTPGQGLQFLFEYFSETQRNKGNFPGRFSGRQFSNSRSEMNVSTLELGDSALYLCASSPGLPYIDTQYFGPGTRLTVL.

The chain recombines TRBV5-6 with TRBJ2-3; the D gene is possibly TRBD1 (6 bases). The CDR3 has 14 amino acids. Trimming shortened V by 5 bases and J by 3 bases, and 13 bases separated the two germline ends. Germline V lookup: CDR1 SGHDT, CDR2 YYEEEE. The CDR3 loop reads CASRGRGRTDTQYF. The CDR3 DNA is TGTGCCAGCAGGGGCAGGGGCAGAACAGATACGCAGTATTTT.

The V and J genes are TRBV6-5 and TRBJ2-7; no firm D call. V lost 0 bases, J lost 1 base, and 13 bases lay in between. This CDR3 comprises 16 residues. Germline assignment: CDR1 MNHEY and CDR2 SVGAGI. This CDR3 is CASSYSSIKDSYEQYF. DNA of the CDR3: TGTGCCAGCAGTTACTCGAGTATCAAGGATTCCTACGAGCAGTACTTC.

The chain is built from TRBV4-3 and TRBJ2-1; D gene ambiguous. CDR3 length equals 17 residues. The germline V gene encodes CDR1 LGHNA and CDR2 YSLEER. Trimming stripped 0 bases from V and 10 bases from J, with 22 bases between. The CDR3 DNA reads as TGCGCCAGCAGCCAAGATAGTGGCTACCTCTTAGCCTCGGAGCAGTTCTTC. The encoded protein is CASSQDSGYLLASEQFF.

This clone was counted once. The chain uses TRBV13 and TRBJ2-1; 13 bases line up with TRBD2. V was pared by 5 bases and J by 7 bases, with 14 bases of the junction left unmatched. The CDR3 has 18 amino acids. CDR1 is PRHDT, CDR2 FYEKMQ, per germline (reference sequence). The CDR3, as DNA: TGTGCCAGCAGCATTCGACTAGCGGGGGGCACCTTAGGGAATGAGCAGTTCTTC. Amino acids: CASSIRLAGGTLGNEQFF. Together with reference TRBV13 and TRBJ2-1, the CDR3 gives the full variable domain: AAGVIQSPRHLIKEKRETATLKCYPIPRHDTVYWYQQGPGQDPQFLISFYEKMQSDKGSIPDRFSAQQFSDYHSELNMSSLELGDSALYFCASSIRLAGGTLGNEQFFGPGTRLTVL.

V gene TRBV6-5 combines with J gene TRBJ1-2, with 7 nucleotides matching TRBD1. Germline V CDR1 and CDR2: MNHEY, SVGAGI. The CDR3 has 15 residues. With 4 bases clipped from V and 8 bases from J, the junction kept 13 bases outside the gene matches. Here the CDR3 reads CASSSALTSDRGYTF. DNA of the CDR3: TGTGCCAGCAGTTCCGCTTTGACCTCGGACAGGGGCTACACCTTC.

The chain links TRBV18 to TRBJ1-1; no clear D. Trimming cost V 3 bases and J 3 bases, with 8 bases left between them. Germline CDR1 is KGHSH and CDR2 is LQKENI. CDR3 length: 13 residues. CDR3 sequence (DNA): TGTGCCAGCTCACCGATGGAATACACTGAAGCTTTCTTT. Translation: CASSPMEYTEAFF.

The sample holds one count of this clone. V gene TRBV5-1 combines with J gene TRBJ2-1; 7 positions agree with TRBD1. Germline values: CDR1 SGHRS, CDR2 YFSETQ. V was pared by 0 bases and J by 3 bases, with 3 bases of the junction left unmatched. The CDR3 totals 15 residues. The CDR3, as DNA: TGCGCCAGCAGCTTGGCACAGGGGAACTACAATGAGCAGTTCTTC. Translating gives CASSLAQGNYNEQFF.

The rearrangement joins TRBV9 to TRBJ2-1; D possibly corresponds to TRBD2 (5 bases). Trimming took 6 bases from V and 0 from J, leaving 13 bases between them. Germline V gives CDR1 SGDLS, CDR2 YYNGEE. There are 15 residues in the CDR3. This chain's CDR3 is CASTPGGSSYNEQFF. The CDR3 DNA follows: TGTGCCAGCACCCCCGGTGGGAGCTCCTACAATGAGCAGTTCTTC.